This TCR beta chain stems from a study of T cell repertoires in cytomegalovirus infection. This CDR3 is 15 amino acids long. CDR1 is SGHTA, CDR2 FQGNSA, per germline. Trimming removed 3 bases from V and 4 bases from J, with 16 bases in between. TCRdb passed the reads through MiXCR, listing each CDR3 protein once. The table shows about 260,000 distinct CDR3 sequences, with roughly 13% occurring only once. This clonotype was seen many times. This chain connects TRBV7-2 to TRBJ2-7; a weak D match, TRBD2 (5 bases). This clonotype was obtained from a human donor in good health (CMV status not recorded). Some clones in this sample may be carry-over from other donors' samples. The sample comprised PBMCs. The CDR3 DNA follows: TGTGCCAGCAGCTTCGGTAGCGAACCTAAGTACGAGCAGTACTTC. Translated, it gives CASSFGSEPKYEQYF.